These 10 T cell receptor beta chains came from one sample sequenced in a study of T cells after somatic rescue of genetic block. Sequenced by immunoSEQ multiplex PCR; TCRdb stores in-frame clones only, minus some. Of 68,000 or so clones detected, 85% to 95% appear once; the ten largest clones hold roughly 3%. Source material: peripheral blood mononuclear cells (PBMCs). These receptors originate from a man in his forties.

The chain uses TRBV28 and TRBJ1-1, with 7 positions matching TRBD1. After removal of 2 bases from V and 0 bases from J, the junction contained 3 bases not matched to a gene. The germline V gene has CDR1 MDHEN and CDR2 SYDVKM. The length of the CDR3 is 15 residues. The CDR3 loop is CASSLTGTVNTEAFF. In nucleotides, the CDR3 is TGTGCCAGCAGTTTAACGGGGACAGTGAACACTGAAGCTTTCTTT.

J is TRBJ2-1 and V is TRBV6-5; D not resolved. The V and J ends lost 3 bases and 9 bases respectively, with 9 bases between them. This CDR3 has 12 amino acids. The V gene's germline CDR1 is MNHEY and CDR2 SVGAGI. The chain's CDR3 is CASSYRNTEQFF. DNA for the CDR3: TGTGCCAGCAGTTATCGGAATACTGAGCAGTTCTTC.

This clone appeared once. The chain recombines TRBV25-1 with TRBJ1-1; the D gene is possibly TRBD1 (6 bases). The germline CDR1 and CDR2 sequences are MGHDK and SYGVNS. CDR3 length: 15 amino acids. V lost 3 bases to trimming and J lost 4 bases, with 15 bases between them. The CDR3 is CASSDTGREGTEAFF. In nucleotides, the CDR3 is TGTGCCAGCAGTGATACAGGGAGGGAGGGCACTGAAGCTTTCTTT.

This clone was seen only once. One end of the junction does not line up with germline, which may come from a read error. The chain recombines TRBV4-2 with TRBJ1-4; D uncertain. Germline V gives CDR1 LGHNA, CDR2 YNFKEQ. The CDR3 totals 16 residues. CDR3 bases: TGTGCCAGCAGCCAAGTCCTGACCGGAGCTAAGGAAAAACTGTTTTTT. Protein sequence: CASSQVLTGAKEKLFF.

In this sample, this clone turned up a few times. The J gene is TRBJ1-6, the V gene TRBV27; TRBD1 agrees at 9 bases. V trimming: 3 bases; J trimming: 10 bases; junction bases outside the gene matches: 4. This CDR3 comprises 14 residues. Germline V gene sequence: CDR1 MNHEY, CDR2 SMNVEV (reference sequence). The CDR3 spells CASSFTGGGSPLHF. DNA for the CDR3: TGTGCCAGCAGTTTTACAGGGGGCGGATCACCCCTCCACTTT.

The V gene is TRBV4-1, the J gene TRBJ2-1; 7 bases line up with TRBD1. Trimming took 2 bases from V and 5 from J; bases not matched to a gene: 9. Germline CDR1 is MGHRA and CDR2 is YSYEKL. CDR3 size: 16 residues. CDR3 nucleotides: TGCGCCAGCAGCCAACTCCGCCGGGACAGACACAATGAGCAGTTCTTC. Encoded protein: CASSQLRRDRHNEQFF.

This sequence joins TRBV7-2 and TRBJ2-1; 11 nucleotides agree with TRBD2. The CDR3 covers 14 residues. V shed 3 bases, J shed 10 bases, and the junction held 5 bases outside the gene matches. Germline values: CDR1 SGHTA, CDR2 FQGNSA. The CDR3 bases are TGTGCCAGCAGCTTCAATCCTAGCGGGGGGGAGCAGTTCTTC. Its protein is CASSFNPSGGEQFF.

This clone was seen once. This sequence joins TRBV27 and TRBJ2-1; the match to TRBD2 covers 7 bases. V was clipped by 5 bases and J by 7 bases; unmatched bases: 8. Germline V CDR1 and CDR2: MNHEY, SMNVEV (reference sequence). This CDR3 contains 14 residues. Here the CDR3 reads CASSAVSGVNEQFF. Here the CDR3 DNA reads TGTGCCAGCAGTGCTGTAAGCGGGGTAAATGAGCAGTTCTTC.

The J gene is TRBJ2-5, the V gene TRBV28, with TRBD1 matching 8 bases. With 6 bases clipped from V and 5 bases from J, the junction kept 8 bases outside the gene matches. Germline V CDR1 and CDR2: MDHEN, SYDVKM. The CDR3 runs 14 residues. Here the CDR3 reads CASSNSDRAETQYF. For the CDR3, the DNA is TGTGCCAGCAGCAACTCGGACAGGGCTGAGACCCAGTACTTC. The full variable domain, rest sourced from reference TRBV28 and TRBJ2-5, is DVKVTQSSRYLVKRTGEKVFLECVQDMDHENMFWYRQDPGLGLRLIYFSYDVKMKEKGDIPEGYSVSREKKERFSLILESASTNQTSMYLCASSNSDRAETQYFGPGTRLLVL.

J is TRBJ2-3 and V is TRBV5-1, with 13 nucleotides matching TRBD2. There are 15 residues in the CDR3. Germline CDR1 reads SGHRS; CDR2 reads YFSETQ. Germline trimming cut 5 bases from V and 1 base from J; bases unmatched to any gene: 1. CDR3 loop: CASRGTSGGTDTQYF. The CDR3 coding sequence is TGCGCCAGCAGGGGGACTAGCGGGGGCACAGATACGCAGTATTTT.